This T cell receptor (beta chain) was documented in a study of T cell clonality in common variable immunodeficiency (dated by TCRdb to about 2015). Paper-wide results and their limitations: Even though DNA input was the same, control samples had an average of about 89,000 unique sequences each, compared with approximately 30,000 in CVID samples. Increased TCRbeta clonality was found in CVID subjects compared with healthy controls (t-test p = 0.018), with the increase being most characteristic of about a third of subjects. According to the authors, figuring out what caused the increased clonality in CVID would require sequencing the repertoires of T cell subpopulations. Healthy controls shared more TCRbeta clones with each other than CVID subjects shared among themselves (p < 0.0001). CVID TCRbeta sequences were reported to have fewer deletions and N-nucleotide insertions and to lack highly modified clones with 13 or more V deletions. Differences among patients in the CVID cohort limited the correlations between repertoire features and clinical complications.

For sequencing input, CVID and control samples contributed equivalent amounts of genomic DNA. For every sample, a 60 bp segment covering the rearranged TCRbeta CDR3 region was amplified and then sequenced. The immunoSEQ assay, a bias-corrected multiplex PCR with high-throughput sequencing, was employed for TCRbeta amplification. The paper's processing steps were these. Every unique nucleotide sequence was considered a clone and was annotated with V, D and J genes, copy number and frequency. Sequences were labeled productive if in frame, and non-productive if out of frame or containing stop codons. As previously described, Shannon's entropy was used to calculate clonality. The predicted amino acid sequences of productive clones were used to derive mean CDR3 Kyte-Doolittle hydropathy. Scaled V gene usage was hierarchically clustered using Manhattan distance and complete linkage with the R hclust function. Sharing of clones by CDR3 amino acid sequence was evaluated by resampling 12 repertoires per group over 100 rounds. The repertoires were searched for approximately 70 published EBV-specific TCRbeta sequences and a few hundred published CMV-specific TCRbeta sequences. After a couple of CVID samples that produced fewer than 10,000 sequences were dropped from the analysis, 45 or so CVID repertoires remained. What TCRdb holds here is the immuneACCESS table cut down to in-frame rearrangements. Part of the clones is not present; checked against another copy, under half of the missing clones reflect an unresolved V gene, and the others are unexplained. Clone size and the V and J calls come from that table; the DNA yielded D and trimming. With more than 20,000 clones recorded, this sample contains no clone counted only once. Approximately 2.3% of the sample is in the top ten clones.

Standard criteria, namely reduction of serum IgG, IgA and/or IgM below the normal range together with specific antibody deficiency, were applied for the diagnosis of CVID. There were about 45 subjects in the CVID group (about 29 male and around 15 female), ranging in age from roughly 8 to 64 years, with a mean age of 40. Predominantly Caucasian heritage was noted among both the CVID patients and the healthy controls. At the time of study participation, every CVID subject had been on replacement immunoglobulin therapy for at least one year. At blood collection, none of the CVID subjects was ill or on immunomodulatory or immunosuppressive medication. Heparinized peripheral whole blood samples of about 4.5 to 8.5 ml were obtained from each donor. Genomic DNA from adults with common variable immune deficiency (CVID) and from healthy adult controls was used for sequencing of TCRbeta CDR3 repertoires. To isolate peripheral blood mononuclear cells, diluted blood was subjected to density centrifugation over Hypaque 1077 or Ficoll-Paque. Unsorted mononuclear cells served as the source of genomic DNA, which was extracted either by Qiagen column purification or by a centrifugation-based method.

Inclusive of the bounding cysteine and phenylalanine, the CDR3 is 15 residues long. Only the CDR3 bases that were read are kept: 36 of them, in frame from base 1. V loses 6 bases, J loses 0 bases, and the germline ends lie 15 bases apart. CDR1 and CDR2 are read off the germline V gene (reference sequence) as SGHKS and YYEKEE. This clone has a count of ten or more. The clone's antigen remains unknown. The read gets to within 3 residues of the CDR3 end, and the germline J gene fills in the rest. The receptor was derived from a human donor with common variable immunodeficiency. Sequencing was done on a sample of peripheral blood mononuclear cells. The sequence links TRBV5-5 to TRBJ1-2; perhaps TRBD1 is the D gene, with 5 bases matching. The CDR3 protein: CASTSEGFSNYGYTF. Incomplete CDR3 DNA: TGTGCCAGCACTTCCGAGGGGTTTTCTAACTATGGC.